This is a list of T cell receptor beta chains from one sample in a study of blood T cell repertoires in COVID-19. Profiling relied on immunoSEQ multiplex PCR, and the TCRdb table lists in-frame clones only, not all of them. This sample carries around 75,000 clones, 85% to 90% of them seen once, and the ten largest clones take approximately 5.3%. Sequencing input: peripheral blood. Source of these receptors: a man between 45 and 60 years old with acute or convalescent COVID-19. CDR3s include the opening cysteine and the closing phenylalanine or tryptophan. A D gene is named only where the DNA matches it firmly. Rows give clone size only sometimes, using once, few, many, or a class for an expanded clone.

V gene,D gene,clone size,J gene,CDR3 protein,CDR3 DNA
TRBV4-1,.,.,TRBJ2-3,CASSQAETRVADTQYF,TGCGCCAGCAGCCAAGCAGAGACTAGGGTGGCAGATACGCAGTATTTT
TRBV9,TRBD2,.,TRBJ2-2,CASSVEGGSSTGELFF,TGTGCCAGCAGCGTAGAAGGCGGGAGTAGCACCGGGGAGCTGTTTTTT
TRBV14,TRBD2,once,TRBJ2-1,CASSQVSSGRILKQFF,TGTGCCAGCAGCCAAGTCTCTAGCGGGAGGATTTTAAAGCAGTTCTTC
TRBV27,TRBD1,.,TRBJ2-7,CASSSGQGFYEQYF,TGTGCCAGCAGTTCGGGACAGGGGTTTTACGAGCAGTACTTC
TRBV7-6,TRBD2,.,TRBJ2-1,CASSLGGTSASSYNEQFF,TGTGCCAGCAGCTTAGGGGGGACTAGCGCGAGCTCCTACAATGAGCAGTTCTTC
TRBV11-2,.,.,TRBJ2-6,CASRSQGRGANVLTF,TGTGCCAGCAGATCCCAGGGGCGTGGGGCCAACGTCCTGACTTTC
TRBV5-5,.,once,TRBJ2-3,CASSFDRMRDTQYF,TGTGCCAGCAGCTTCGACAGGATGAGAGATACGCAGTATTTT
TRBV27,TRBD1,.,TRBJ1-5,CATRQGSNQPQHF,TGTGCCACCCGACAGGGTAGCAATCAGCCCCAGCATTTT
TRBV2,TRBD1,.,TRBJ1-6,CASSEGTGVSPLHF,TGTGCCAGCAGTGAAGGGACAGGGGTGTCACCCCTCCACTTT
TRBV7-2,.,once,TRBJ2-5,CASSLQLAAKGQTQYF,TGTGCCAGCAGCTTACAACTAGCCGCGAAGGGACAGACCCAGTACTTC
TRBV29-1,.,.,TRBJ1-1,CSHRNAAEAFF,TGCAGCCATAGAAACGCTGCTGAAGCTTTCTTT